These 26 T cell receptor beta chains were sequenced from one sample in a study of blood T cell repertoires in COVID-19. Data came from immunoSEQ multiplex PCR; TCRdb stores just in-frame clones and leaves some out. Of some 65,000 clones listed, around 88% are singletons. What was sequenced was peripheral blood. The source of these receptors is a man aged 35 to 55 with COVID-19, enrolled during active disease.

The CDR3 spells CASSLSGRGNTGELFF. For the CDR3, the DNA is TGTGCCAGCAGCTTGTCCGGGCGGGGGAACACCGGGGAGCTGTTTTTT. J is TRBJ2-2 and V is TRBV5-4, with D tentatively TRBD2 (6 bases). The length of the CDR3 is 16 residues. Germline values: CDR1 SGHNT, CDR2 YYREEE (reference sequence). Trimming took 1 base from V and 1 from J, leaving 11 bases between them.

This chain uses TRBV18 with TRBJ1-5, with TRBD1 identical over 7 bases. The CDR3 totals 15 residues. V lost 0 bases to trimming and J lost 4 bases; unmatched junction nucleotides: 3. The V gene's germline CDR1 is KGHSH and CDR2 LQKENI. This CDR3 is CASSPPGGNNQPQHF. As DNA, the CDR3 is TGTGCCAGCTCACCACCAGGGGGCAATAATCAGCCCCAGCATTTT.

This clone was counted a few times. This chain connects TRBV7-6 to TRBJ2-7; TRBD1 matches 7 bases. V lost 5 bases to trimming and J lost 2 bases; unmatched junction nucleotides: 6. The CDR3 spans 14 residues. Looked up from germline, CDR1 is SGHVS and CDR2 is FNYEAQ. CDR3 nucleotide sequence: TGTGCCAGCAGCCCGACGGGACAGACCTACGAGCAGTACTTC. The encoded protein is CASSPTGQTYEQYF.

V is TRBV24-1 and J is TRBJ2-1; D call uncertain. Germline CDR1 reads KGHDR; CDR2 reads SFDVKD. V was cut by 8 bases and J by 5 bases, with 12 bases left in between. The CDR3 is 13 residues long. DNA of the CDR3: TGTGCCACCAATTCAAGACTCGACAATGAGCAGTTCTTC. Translating it yields CATNSRLDNEQFF.

The chain recombines TRBV23-1 with TRBJ1-2; TRBD1 matches at 11 bases. TRBV23-1 is given ORF status, its function remaining uncertain. The J segment lost 8 bases and the V segment lost 11 bases, leaving 7 bases of the junction unmatched. This CDR3 has 12 amino acids. Here the CDR3 DNA reads TGCGCCCTGCCGGGACAGGGGGACGGCTACACCTTC. It translates to CALPGQGDGYTF.

The chain carries TRBV4-1 and TRBJ2-6, with 8 nucleotides matching TRBD1. Losses at the gene ends were 5 bases for V and 2 bases for J; bases not matched to a gene: 14. CDR3 length equals 19 residues. Germline values: CDR1 MGHRA, CDR2 YSYEKL. The CDR3 is CASSYWAGGNRAGANVLTF. The CDR3, as DNA: TGCGCCAGCAGCTATTGGGCAGGGGGCAATAGAGCTGGGGCCAACGTCCTGACTTTC.

This clone was counted a few times. This sequence joins TRBV27 and TRBJ2-7, with D hard to call. Germline assignment: CDR1 MNHEY and CDR2 SMNVEV (reference sequence). Trimming pared 5 bases from V and 0 bases from J, leaving 11 bases between. The CDR3 has 14 amino acids. In nucleotides, the CDR3 is TGTGCCAGCAGTCACGCGGCCAGCTCCTACGAGCAGTACTTC. It translates to CASSHAASSYEQYF.

The chain combines TRBV5-1 with TRBJ2-5; 11 nucleotides match TRBD2. Germline V gene sequence: CDR1 SGHRS, CDR2 YFSETQ. The V gene end was trimmed by 4 bases and the J gene end by 3 bases; junction bases not matched to a gene: 5. The CDR3 length is 15 residues. CDR3 coding DNA: TGCGCCAGCAGCGCCGGGACTAGCGGTGAAGAGACCCAGTACTTC. It translates to CASSAGTSGEETQYF.

The V gene is TRBV30, the J gene TRBJ1-2, with TRBD1 identical over 10 bases. After removal of 0 bases from V and 6 bases from J, the junction contained 1 base not matched to a gene. This CDR3 contains 13 residues. From germline, CDR1 is GTSNPN and CDR2 SVGIG (reference sequence). CDR3 region: CAWSVDRGHGYTF. In nucleotides, the CDR3 is TGTGCCTGGAGTGTAGACAGGGGGCATGGCTACACCTTC. Using reference TRBV30 and TRBJ1-2 for the parts outside the CDR3, the full variable domain is SQTIHQWPATLVQPVGSPLSLECTVEGTSNPNLYWYRQAAGRGLQLLFYSVGIGQISSEVPQNLSASRPQDRQFILSSKKLLLSDSGFYLCAWSVDRGHGYTFGSGTRLTVV.

The DNA for the CDR3 is TGCGCCAGCAGCCAAGAGGGCAGAACCTACGAGCAGTACTTC. This codes for CASSQEGRTYEQYF. V usage is TRBV4-1 and J usage is TRBJ2-7; D call uncertain. Trimming removed 0 bases from V and 2 bases from J, with 8 bases in between. Germline CDR1 reads MGHRA; CDR2 reads YSYEKL. The CDR3 loop spans 14 amino acids.

The V call is TRBV6-5, the J call TRBJ2-6, with no clear D. Germline assignment: CDR1 MNHEY and CDR2 SVGAGI. The CDR3 sequence is 10 residues long. CDR3 in DNA: TGTGTCGGGGGGGCCAACGTCCTGACTTTC. Translation: CVGGANVLTF.

This chain links TRBV24-1 with TRBJ2-1; 12 nucleotides match TRBD2. V lost 5 bases, J lost 5 bases, and 3 bases stayed unmatched. This CDR3 is 15 amino acids long. The V gene's germline CDR1 is KGHDR and CDR2 SFDVKD. The CDR3 sequence: CATSVLAGGNNEQFF. The CDR3 nucleotides read TGTGCCACCAGTGTCCTAGCGGGGGGGAACAATGAGCAGTTCTTC.

This chain links TRBV29-1 with TRBJ1-4; TRBD1 might be the D (6 bases). The CDR3 contains 14 residues. Germline CDR1 reads SQVTM; CDR2 reads ANQGSEA. V was shortened by 0 bases and J by 7 bases, with 12 bases between the two germline ends. The CDR3 DNA follows: TGCAGCGTTGAAGATACAGGGAAGTCTGAAAAACTGTTTTTT. It codes for CSVEDTGKSEKLFF.

This clone has just one count. V gene TRBV7-8 combines with J gene TRBJ1-1; tentative D call: TRBD1 (6 bases). Germline loops: CDR1 SGHVS, CDR2 FQNEAQ. Trimming took off 5 bases at V and 0 bases at J, with 13 bases between the two ends. This CDR3 spans 15 amino acids. This CDR3 is CASSPGGALNTEAFF. CDR3 coding DNA: TGTGCCAGCAGCCCGGGGGGGGCATTGAACACTGAAGCTTTCTTT.

The chain combines TRBV15 with TRBJ2-7; 9 bases line up with TRBD1. The CDR3 is 14 amino acids. From germline, CDR1 is LNHNV and CDR2 YYDKDF (reference sequence). V lost 5 bases to trimming and J lost 4 bases; unmatched junction nucleotides: 6. This CDR3 is CATSGDRASYEQYF. The CDR3 nucleotides read TGTGCCACCAGCGGGGACAGGGCGTCGTACGAGCAGTACTTC.

This clone was counted a few times. The chain couples TRBV28 to TRBJ1-6; D is unclear. Germline CDR1 is MDHEN and CDR2 is SYDVKM. There are 18 residues in the CDR3. Trimming removed 6 bases from V and 4 bases from J, with 22 bases in between. CDR3 residues: CASSSGWRQSRYNSPLHF. Written as DNA, the CDR3 is TGTGCCAGCAGCTCGGGTTGGAGGCAGTCGAGGTATAATTCACCCCTCCACTTT.

This chain connects TRBV6-5 to TRBJ2-5, with D possibly being TRBD1 (5 bases). The germline V and J ends were trimmed by 0 bases and 3 bases, with 14 bases remaining between them. The CDR3 extends over 16 amino acids. From germline, CDR1 is MNHEY and CDR2 SVGAGI. CDR3 DNA sequence: TGTGCCAGCAGTTACTCGAATGGACAATTGAAAGAGACCCAGTACTTC. Its translation is CASSYSNGQLKETQYF.

V usage is TRBV10-3 and J usage is TRBJ2-1; TRBD2 matches 9 bases. Germline CDR1 ENHRY, CDR2 SYGVKD. The CDR3 spans 15 residues. V shed 0 bases, J shed 9 bases, and the junction held 6 bases outside the gene matches. Written as DNA, the CDR3 is TGTGCCATCAGTGAGTCGTTTAGCGGGGGTCTTGAGCAGTTCTTC. Translation: CAISESFSGGLEQFF.

This chain joins TRBV7-2 and TRBJ1-5; no firm D call. The germline V gene has CDR1 SGHTA and CDR2 FQGNSA. The CDR3 has 16 amino acids. V was pared by 5 bases and J by 2 bases, with 16 bases between. As DNA, the CDR3 is TGTGCCAGCAGCCAGCGGCGGGGTGTGGGCAATCAGCCCCAGCATTTT. Protein: CASSQRRGVGNQPQHF.

This chain connects TRBV2 to TRBJ2-3; 9 nucleotides line up with TRBD2. CDR3 length: 17 amino acids. Unmatched junction bases numbered 20, after V lost 8 bases and J lost 8 bases. Germline assignment: CDR1 SNHLY and CDR2 FYNNEI. In DNA form, the CDR3 reads TGTGCCAGCGGATACACTTTAGCGGGGGCCGGACTCGGTACGCAGTATTTT. Its protein product is CASGYTLAGAGLGTQYF.

This clone was detected once. V usage is TRBV9 and J usage is TRBJ2-7; possible D gene TRBD2, 7 bases. V gave up 4 bases and J gave up 6 bases, with 20 bases separating them. The CDR3 has 15 amino acids. Germline V gene data show CDR1 as SGDLS and CDR2 as YYNGEE. The DNA for the CDR3 is TGTGCCAGCAGCCGAGGGGGGGGTGTCTCCGCCGAGCAGTACTTC. This sequence encodes CASSRGGGVSAEQYF. Complete variable domain (other parts from reference TRBV9 and TRBJ2-7): DSGVTQTPKHLITATGQRVTLRCSPRSGDLSVYWYQQSLDQGLQFLIQYYNGEERAKGNILERFSAQQFPDLHSELNLSSLELGDSALYFCASSRGGGVSAEQYFGPGTRLTVT.

The chain links TRBV4-1 to TRBJ2-1; D may be TRBD2 (5 bases). The length of the CDR3 is 17 residues. V was shortened by 0 bases and J by 4 bases, with 16 bases between the two germline ends. Germline V gene sequence: CDR1 MGHRA, CDR2 YSYEKL. The CDR3 is CASSQETAGYEYNEQFF. Written as DNA, the CDR3 is TGCGCCAGCAGCCAAGAGACGGCGGGCTACGAATACAATGAGCAGTTCTTC.

The V and J genes are TRBV4-1 and TRBJ1-6, with D unclear. V shed 2 bases and J shed 10 bases, with 15 bases lying between them. The CDR3 runs 15 residues. Germline V gene lookup returns CDR1 MGHRA and CDR2 YSYEKL. CDR3 loop: CASSQNPTRVSPLHF. CDR3 DNA: TGCGCCAGCAGCCAAAATCCCACGAGGGTCTCACCCCTCCACTTT.

This clone was recorded once. The chain uses TRBV13 and TRBJ1-1, with D hard to call. The CDR3 has 14 amino acids. The V and J ends lost 1 base and 0 bases respectively, with 6 bases between them. In germline, CDR1 is PRHDT, CDR2 FYEKMQ (reference sequence). Written as DNA, the CDR3 is TGTGCCAGCAGCTTAGTCCATTTGAACACTGAAGCTTTCTTT. Its protein product is CASSLVHLNTEAFF. Variable domain in full (rest from reference TRBV13 and TRBJ1-1): AAGVIQSPRHLIKEKRETATLKCYPIPRHDTVYWYQQGPGQDPQFLISFYEKMQSDKGSIPDRFSAQQFSDYHSELNMSSLELGDSALYFCASSLVHLNTEAFFGQGTRLTVV.

This clone has just one count. Other DNA variants within this sample encode the same CDR3. This chain joins TRBV15 and TRBJ2-5; D is unclear. Germline V gene data show CDR1 as LNHNV and CDR2 as YYDKDF (reference sequence). V shed 0 bases and J shed 3 bases, with 8 bases lying between them. This CDR3 is 14 amino acids long. CDR3 amino acids: CATSRDRGKETQYF. The CDR3 coding sequence is TGTGCCACCAGCAGAGATCGCGGTAAAGAGACCCAGTACTTC.

This chain uses TRBV30 with TRBJ1-2; 8 bases line up with TRBD1. The CDR3 is 13 amino acids. Germline V gene lookup returns CDR1 GTSNPN and CDR2 SVGIG (reference sequence). J was trimmed by 4 bases and V by 4 bases; bases with no gene match: 5. CDR3 DNA sequence: TGTGCCTGGACCCGGACAGGGAGCTATGGCTACACCTTC. Translation: CAWTRTGSYGYTF.